This is a list of T cell receptor beta chains from one sample in a study of a mutant IDH1 vaccine in newly diagnosed glioma. These TCRs' antigens remain unknown. Repertoires were generated with immunoSEQ multiplex PCR, while TCRdb's copy carries only in-frame clones and drops some. The top ten hold approximately 6.9% of the sample, which has around 30,000 clones, around 84% seen once. The source material was PBMCs, sampled from a glioma patient whose treatment included an IDH1 peptide vaccine. All receptors derive from a woman aged 18-29 years with glioma. CDR3s include the opening cysteine and the closing phenylalanine or tryptophan. The order of the fields is V gene, J gene, CDR3 protein.

>TRBV27|TRBJ2-7
CASSLTSFSYEQYF
>TRBV5-4|TRBJ2-7
CASSPTGAYEQYF
>TRBV7-9|TRBJ1-4
CASSSSGLGNEKLFF
>TRBV4-1|TRBJ2-1
CASSQKDRGAYNEQFF
>TRBV7-2|TRBJ2-1
CASSLNVKRDEQFF
>TRBV5-1|TRBJ1-2
CASTETGGGYGYTF
>TRBV4-1|TRBJ1-1
CASSQEGGRLNTEAFF
>TRBV5-1|TRBJ1-2
CASSLEPARHGYTF
>TRBV5-1|TRBJ1-1
CASSPSQGFSEAFF
>TRBV7-8|TRBJ1-1
CASSFRQGVIEAFF
>TRBV5-3|TRBJ2-7
CARKSRGLRYEQYF
>TRBV15|TRBJ1-1
CATSRDRLTEAFF
>TRBV4-2|TRBJ1-4
CASSQVKTGADEKLFF
>TRBV27|TRBJ2-7
CASSSDPGPVTRQYF
>TRBV2|TRBJ1-4
CATGQGVGTNEKLFF
>TRBV29-1|TRBJ1-5
CSVEEDRYQPQHF
>TRBV6-5|TRBJ2-2
CASSYGQSGELFF
>TRBV29-1|TRBJ2-5
CSVPQGGAQYF
>TRBV27|TRBJ1-5
CASSLNPPSNQPQHF
>TRBV4-2|TRBJ2-4
CASSQDIGVGNIQYF
>TRBV9|TRBJ2-1
CASSYGDNEQFF
>TRBV4-3|TRBJ2-7
CASSRWGDIGYEQYF
>TRBV5-1|TRBJ1-2
CASSLGPTTAIGYTF
>TRBV30|TRBJ1-2
CAYQWGGYTF
>TRBV5-6|TRBJ2-1
CASSFGQGYNEQFF
>TRBV5-4|TRBJ2-3
CASSERRAPDTQYF
>TRBV29-1|TRBJ1-5
CSVRAGPGNQPQHF
>TRBV11-3|TRBJ1-4
CASSLSQRSGVEKLFF
>TRBV28|TRBJ2-1
CASRESGRGEQFF
>TRBV5-5|TRBJ1-1
CASSPLLQGFTEAFF
>TRBV2|TRBJ2-1
CATGMGGNEQFF
>TRBV2|TRBJ2-2
CASRSSGSLRGELFF
>TRBV5-1|TRBJ2-3
CASSLVPSGGATDTQYF
>TRBV5-1|TRBJ2-7
CASSLFSGGDYEQYF
>TRBV5-6|TRBJ2-7
CASSPGEGWYF
>TRBV20-1|TRBJ2-7
CSARQGNEQYF
>TRBV29-1|TRBJ2-7
CSVRDGHYEQYF
>TRBV7-2|TRBJ1-5
CASSLGGAGQPQHF
>TRBV6-1|TRBJ1-5
CASSEGRSRVNQPQHF
>TRBV18|TRBJ2-1
CASSPPSLAGGLNEQFF
>TRBV19|TRBJ2-2
CASTGTDYNTGELFF
>TRBV5-1|TRBJ1-4
CASSLAAGGMGEKLFF
>TRBV5-1|TRBJ2-2
CASSLLGGVGARTSRTSGELFF
>TRBV29-1|TRBJ1-1
CSVDGQGTEAFF
>TRBV10-3|TRBJ2-3
CAISELFSGGNADTQYF
>TRBV11-2|TRBJ2-1
CASSPMGGGTYNEQFF
>TRBV4-1|TRBJ1-2
CASSQGVGTEGKNGYTF
>TRBV7-2|TRBJ2-7
CASSTGTINYEQYF
>TRBV7-8|TRBJ2-7
CASSLGRPGQGYEQYF
>TRBV5-1|TRBJ2-1
CASSGSGGGFYNEQFF
>TRBV5-4|TRBJ2-1
CASSFSDPTGGQQFF
>TRBV10-3|TRBJ2-6
CAISDPSGANVLTF
>TRBV7-7|TRBJ2-1
CASSLAVPGQYNEQFF
>TRBV28|TRBJ1-2
CASSLGTGSYGYTF
>TRBV21-1|TRBJ1-5
CASSKRTLQPQHF